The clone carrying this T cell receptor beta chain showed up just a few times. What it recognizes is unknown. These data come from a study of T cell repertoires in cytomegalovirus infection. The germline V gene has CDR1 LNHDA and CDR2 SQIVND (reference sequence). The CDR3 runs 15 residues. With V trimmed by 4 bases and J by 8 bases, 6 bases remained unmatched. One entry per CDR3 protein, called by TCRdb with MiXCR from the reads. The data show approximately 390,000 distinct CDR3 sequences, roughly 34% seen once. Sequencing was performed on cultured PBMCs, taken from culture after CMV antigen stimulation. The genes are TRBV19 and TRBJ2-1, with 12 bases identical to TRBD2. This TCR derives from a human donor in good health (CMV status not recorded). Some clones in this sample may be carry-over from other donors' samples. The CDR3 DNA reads TGTGCCAGTAGTACCCCTAGCGGGAGGGCCGATGAGCAGTTCTTC. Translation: CASSTPSGRADEQFF.